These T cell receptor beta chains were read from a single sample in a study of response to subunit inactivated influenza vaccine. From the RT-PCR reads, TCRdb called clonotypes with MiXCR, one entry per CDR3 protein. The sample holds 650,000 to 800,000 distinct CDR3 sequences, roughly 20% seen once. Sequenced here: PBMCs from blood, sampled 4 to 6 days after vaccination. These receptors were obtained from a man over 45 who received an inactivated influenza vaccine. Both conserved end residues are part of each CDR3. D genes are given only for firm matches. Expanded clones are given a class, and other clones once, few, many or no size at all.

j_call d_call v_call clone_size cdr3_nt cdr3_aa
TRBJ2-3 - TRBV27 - TGTGCCGCCCGGAGGAGGGCGCAGTCAGCAGATACGCAGTATTTT CAARRRAQSADTQYF
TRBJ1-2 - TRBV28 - TGTGCCAGCAGCGACGCAGGGATCGGCTACACCTTC CASSDAGIGYTF
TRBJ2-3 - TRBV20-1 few TGCAGTGCCCTGACCGTCCCAGATACGCAGTATTTT CSALTVPDTQYF
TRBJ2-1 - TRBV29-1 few TGCAGCGTCTGCTGGGCGGATGAGCAGTTCTTC CSVCWADEQFF
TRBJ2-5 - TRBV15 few TGTGCCACCAGCAGCACACGGATCGGGGTGACCCAGTACTTC CATSSTRIGVTQYF
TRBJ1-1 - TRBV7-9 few TGTGCCAGCAGCAAGACGGGTATGGACACTGAAGCTTTCTTT CASSKTGMDTEAFF
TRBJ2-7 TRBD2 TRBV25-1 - TGTGCCAGCAGTGGTAGCGGTTTGTTAGCGGGAGGCTTGGAGCAGTACTTC CASSGSGLLAGGLEQYF
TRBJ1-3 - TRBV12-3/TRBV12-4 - TGTGCCAGCAGTTTATCAAGTCGTATCACCATATATTTT CASSLSSRITIYF
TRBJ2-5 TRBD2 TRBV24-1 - TGTGCCACCAGTGATTCACTAGCGGGGGGTAAGGAGACCCAGTACTTC CATSDSLAGGKETQYF
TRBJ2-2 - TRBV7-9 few TGTGCCAGCAGCTTAAGAGGCGAGAACACCGGGGAGCTGTTTTTT CASSLRGENTGELFF
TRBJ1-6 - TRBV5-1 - TGCGCCAGCAGCTTGGGTGCGGGGGCGAGTTCACCCCTCCACTTT CASSLGAGASSPLHF
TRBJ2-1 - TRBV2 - TGTGCCAGCAGTGTCTCGCGTAATGAGCAGTTCTTC CASSVSRNEQFF
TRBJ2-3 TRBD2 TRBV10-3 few TGTGCCATTACACCTAGCGGGTTAGATACGCAGTATTTT CAITPSGLDTQYF
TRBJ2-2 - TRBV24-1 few TGTGCCACCCGCTCCCACGGGGCCGGGGAGCTGTTTTTT CATRSHGAGELFF
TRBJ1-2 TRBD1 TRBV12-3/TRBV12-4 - TGTGCCAGCAGGAGACAGGGAGTTTATGGCTACACCTTC CASRRQGVYGYTF
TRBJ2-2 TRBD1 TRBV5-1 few TGCGCCAGCAGCTTGTTGGGACAGGACACCGGGGAGCTGTTTTTT CASSLLGQDTGELFF
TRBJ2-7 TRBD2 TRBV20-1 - TGCAGTGCTAGAGACTATAAGCGGGAGCCCTACGAGCAGTACTTC CSARDYKREPYEQYF
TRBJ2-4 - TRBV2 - TGTGCCAGCACTCGAGGGGGGATAAGTGCCATTCAGTACTTC CASTRGGISAIQYF
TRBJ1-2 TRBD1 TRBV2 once TGTGCCAGCACCAGGACAGGAAACTATGGCTACACCTTC CASTRTGNYGYTF
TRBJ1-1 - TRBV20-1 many TGCAGTGCTAGGGGGATCACTGAAGCTTTCTTT CSARGITEAFF
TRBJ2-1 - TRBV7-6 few TGTGCCAGCACTCACCGGGATGGGGTATACAATGAGCAGTTCTTC CASTHRDGVYNEQFF
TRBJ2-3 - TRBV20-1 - TGCAGTGCTAGAGATGTAACGCACCCTCGCATGGATACGCAGTATTTT CSARDVTHPRMDTQYF
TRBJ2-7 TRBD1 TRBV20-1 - TGCAGTGCTAGTATGGGACAGGGCGGCGAGCAGTACTTC CSASMGQGGEQYF
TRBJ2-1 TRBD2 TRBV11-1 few TGTGCCAGCAGCCAGACTAGCGGGATGATCCGGGCCTACAATGAGCAGTTCTTC CASSQTSGMIRAYNEQFF
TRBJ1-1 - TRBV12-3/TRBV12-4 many TGTGCCAGCAGTTTAAATCCAGGGTACACTGAAGCTTTCTTT CASSLNPGYTEAFF
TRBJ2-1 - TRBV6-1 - TGTGCCAGCAGTGAAGCCGGGCTTTCCCTCCCGTTCTTC CASSEAGLSLPFF
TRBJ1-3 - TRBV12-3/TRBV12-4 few TGTGCCACCTCCGCGACCTCTGGAAACACCATATATTTT CATSATSGNTIYF
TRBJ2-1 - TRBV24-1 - TGTGCCACCAGTGACCCGGGGGTCAATGCTTACAATGAGCAGTTCTTC CATSDPGVNAYNEQFF
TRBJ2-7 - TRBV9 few TGTGCCAGCAGCGTAGAAGCAGGATTCTACGAGCAGTACTTC CASSVEAGFYEQYF
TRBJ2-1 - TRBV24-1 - TGTGCCACCAGTGACTTGAGGTACAATGAGCAGTTCTTC CATSDLRYNEQFF
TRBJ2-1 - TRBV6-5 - TGTGCCAGCAGTTACTCGAGTTCCGACAATGAGCAGTTCTTC CASSYSSSDNEQFF
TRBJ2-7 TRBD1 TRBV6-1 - TGTGCCAGCAGGCCCGACAGGGGGCCTGGGGAGCAGTACTTC CASRPDRGPGEQYF
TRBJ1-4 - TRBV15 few TGTGCCACCAGCAGAGATCCCAGCGGTGAAAAACTGTTTTTT CATSRDPSGEKLFF